This T cell receptor (beta chain) was recorded in a study of molecular identifiers for immune sequencing clone quantification. Making the bulk TCR libraries relied on previously described methods and listed TCR primers. TCRdb processed the PCR reads anew with MiXCR; each CDR3 protein has one entry. Of a few hundred thousand distinct CDR3 sequences listed, about a fifth are singletons. Investigators produced naive CD8 libraries from about 21,000 to 970,000 sorted cells, drawing on 10%, 30% or 50% RNA. This sequence was found in a human donor in good health. Some libraries in this study had Jurkat cell RNA spiked in. The material sequenced was naive CD8+ T cells from blood, with Jurkat cell RNA spiked in. Subset denoted: FACS-sorted CD8+CD4-CCR7+CD45RA+ naive T cells.

CDR3 DNA sequence: TGTGCCAGCAGCCACGGGACAGTCAGCTCCTACGAGCAGTACTTC. Protein: CASSHGTVSSYEQYF. The rearrangement joins TRBV12-3 or TRBV12-4 to TRBJ2-7, with 7 positions matching TRBD1. The CDR3 is 15 residues long. V gave up 6 bases and J gave up 0 bases; unmatched junction bases: 8.